These 26 T cell receptor beta chains share one sample of origin, sequenced in a study of OX40 agonist ivuxolimab in advanced cancers. TCRdb keeps only in-frame clones here, not all; method: immunoSEQ multiplex PCR. The table shows 60,000 to 100,000 clones, with nearly 95% occurring only once. Sequenced here: CD4+ or CD8+ T cells sorted from blood, sampled in a trial of the OX40 agonist ivuxolimab. These receptors all stem from an adult with an advanced solid tumor such as melanoma, head and neck, liver or kidney cancer.

V gene TRBV9 combines with J gene TRBJ1-1; TRBD1 might be the D (5 bases). Trimming pared 3 bases from V and 2 bases from J, leaving 20 bases between. The CDR3 contains 17 residues. From germline, CDR1 is SGDLS and CDR2 YYNGEE. The chain's CDR3 is CASSARSNQGPNTEAFF. CDR3 bases: TGTGCCAGCAGCGCGAGGTCTAACCAGGGCCCCAACACTGAAGCTTTCTTT.

The V call is TRBV7-9, the J call TRBJ1-1, with no clear D. In germline, CDR1 is SEHNR, CDR2 FQNEAQ (reference sequence). The V end lost 2 bases, the J end lost 6 bases, and 4 bases lay between the germline ends. There are 11 residues in the CDR3. The CDR3 here is CASSLRPEAFF. DNA for the CDR3: TGTGCCAGCAGCTTACGGCCTGAAGCTTTCTTT.

The chain recombines TRBV6-5 with TRBJ1-5, with D possibly matching TRBD1 (6 bases). V was shortened by 8 bases and J by 4 bases, with 15 bases between the two germline ends. The CDR3 spans 14 residues. The germline gives CDR1 MNHEY, CDR2 SVGAGI. In nucleotides, the CDR3 is TGTGCCAGCCGTCGTCTACAGGGAAATCAGCCCCAGCATTTT. It translates to CASRRLQGNQPQHF.

In nucleotides, the CDR3 is TGTGCCAGCAGCTTAGGGACAGGGGGATACGAGCAGTACTTC. It encodes CASSLGTGGYEQYF. The V gene is TRBV11-2, the J gene TRBJ2-7; 10 nucleotides align to TRBD1. The CDR3 runs to 14 residues. Germline-derived CDR1 and CDR2 are SGHAT and FQNNGV. Trimming at V came to 1 base and at J to 4 bases, leaving 1 base not matched to a gene.

The rearrangement joins TRBV5-4 to TRBJ2-7; D perhaps matches TRBD1 (5 bases). Germline CDR1 reads SGHNT; CDR2 reads YYREEE (reference sequence). The length of the CDR3 is 14 residues. Trimming removed 0 bases at V and 2 bases at J, with 9 bases between. CDR3 sequence reads: CASSLEGYAYEQYF. In DNA, the CDR3 is TGTGCCAGCAGCTTGGAGGGGTACGCCTACGAGCAGTACTTC. The full variable domain, completed using reference TRBV5-4 and TRBJ2-7, is ETGVTQSPTHLIKTRGQQVTLRCSSQSGHNTVSWYQQALGQGPQFIFQYYREEENGRGNFPPRFSGLQFPNYSSELNVNALELDDSALYLCASSLEGYAYEQYFGPGTRLTVT.

This clone was observed a handful of times. This rearrangement joins TRBV30 to TRBJ1-1, with no clear D. CDR1 GTSNPN and CDR2 SVGIG come from the germline V gene (reference sequence). Trimming took 4 bases from V and 1 from J, leaving 4 bases between them. The CDR3 has 11 amino acids. The CDR3 is CAWKRNTEAFF. The CDR3, as DNA: TGTGCCTGGAAACGGAACACTGAAGCTTTCTTT.

V and J are TRBV5-1 and TRBJ2-1; 8 bases map to TRBD1. The V gene's germline CDR1 is SGHRS and CDR2 YFSETQ. Losses at the gene ends were 0 bases for V and 4 bases for J; bases not matched to a gene: 6. CDR3 length equals 16 residues. The CDR3 here is CASSLGQGARYNEQFF. The CDR3 bases are TGCGCCAGCAGCTTGGGGCAGGGGGCGAGGTACAATGAGCAGTTCTTC.

V usage is TRBV29-1 and J usage is TRBJ2-7, with D unresolved. Germline V gene lookup returns CDR1 SQVTM and CDR2 ANQGSEA. CDR3 length: 11 residues. V lost 4 bases to trimming and J lost 1 base, with 5 bases between them. CDR3 in amino acids: CSVASSYEQYF. CDR3 nucleotides: TGCAGCGTTGCCAGTTCCTACGAGCAGTACTTC.

This chain joins TRBV14 and TRBJ2-7; D is unresolved. This CDR3 contains 12 residues. Deletions cut 4 bases from V and 3 bases from J, with 7 bases between. In germline, CDR1 is SGHDN, CDR2 FVKESK. Here the CDR3 reads CASSRDNYEQYF. The CDR3 DNA is TGTGCCAGCAGCCGCGACAACTACGAGCAGTACTTC.

CDR3 sequence (DNA): TGTGCCAGCAGCTTATTAGCTAGCGGGGGTAGGGATGAGCAGTTCTTC. Protein product: CASSLLASGGRDEQFF. V is TRBV7-9 and J is TRBJ2-1, with 10 bases aligning to TRBD2. J was trimmed by 8 bases and V by 2 bases; bases with no gene match: 9. Germline CDR1 reads SEHNR; CDR2 reads FQNEAQ (reference sequence). There are 16 residues in the CDR3. Based on the CDR3 plus reference TRBV7-9 and TRBJ2-1, the full variable domain is DTGVSQNPRHKITKRGQNVTFRCDPISEHNRLYWYRQTLGQGPEFLTYFQNEAQLEKSRLLSDRFSAERPKGSFSTLEIQRTEQGDSAMYLCASSLLASGGRDEQFFGPGTRLTVL.

In this sample, this clone turned up once. V is TRBV5-1 and J is TRBJ2-5; a possible D gene is TRBD1 (6 bases). V was cut by 2 bases and J by 2 bases, with 10 bases left in between. CDR3 length equals 14 residues. Germline CDR1 SGHRS, CDR2 YFSETQ. CDR3 residues: CASSLGQGQETQYF. The CDR3 nucleotides read TGCGCCAGCAGCTTAGGGCAGGGGCAAGAGACCCAGTACTTC.

The CDR3 DNA reads as TGTGCCAGCAGTGGGGCGGAAGGAAAACTGTTTTTT. This encodes CASSGAEGKLFF. The chain couples TRBV27 to TRBJ1-4, with TRBD1 as a possible D gene (5 bases). Germline V gene sequence: CDR1 MNHEY, CDR2 SMNVEV (reference sequence). This CDR3 has 12 amino acids. V lost 5 bases and J lost 10, with 11 bases in between.

The rearrangement links TRBV5-1 to TRBJ2-3; 10 positions match TRBD1. Germline values: CDR1 SGHRS, CDR2 YFSETQ. The CDR3 length is 15 residues. V was clipped by 4 bases and J by 4 bases; unmatched bases: 6. The CDR3 DNA sequence: TGCGCCAGCAGCGTCGGGACAGGGGACTCAGATACGCAGTATTTT. Translation: CASSVGTGDSDTQYF.

This clone is a singleton in its sample. The J gene is TRBJ2-7, the V gene TRBV9; 11 bases line up with TRBD2. The CDR3 has 16 residues. After removal of 0 bases from V and 2 bases from J, the junction contained 4 bases not matched to a gene. Germline V CDR1 and CDR2: SGDLS, YYNGEE. In DNA, the CDR3 is TGTGCCAGCAGCGTAGGGGTAGCGGGGGGGACCTACGAGCAGTACTTC. It encodes CASSVGVAGGTYEQYF.

This clone has a single count. The rearrangement uses TRBV19 and TRBJ2-7; TRBD2 matches 9 bases. J gave up 3 bases and V 1 base, and 1 base lay outside the gene matches. Germline-derived CDR1 and CDR2 are LNHDA and SQIVND (reference sequence). This CDR3 comprises 14 residues. The CDR3 DNA follows: TGTGCCAGTAGTATAGGACTAGCGGACTACGAGCAGTACTTC. As protein: CASSIGLADYEQYF.

The genes are TRBV5-1 and TRBJ2-5; 7 bases fit TRBD1. This CDR3 comprises 13 residues. The germline V gene encodes CDR1 SGHRS and CDR2 YFSETQ. The V segment lost 5 bases and the J segment 3 bases; nucleotides outside the gene matches: 4. DNA of the CDR3: TGCGCCAGCAGAGGGACAGAAGAAGAGACCCAGTACTTC. Amino acids: CASRGTEEETQYF.

In DNA form, the CDR3 reads TGTGCCAGCAGCGGTGGGGAGACGTACAATGAGCAGTTCTTC. Amino acids: CASSGGETYNEQFF. This sequence joins TRBV5-6 and TRBJ2-1, with D possibly being TRBD2 (5 bases). V lost 4 bases and J lost 4, with 12 bases in between. This CDR3 comprises 14 residues. In germline, CDR1 is SGHDT, CDR2 YYEEEE.

V and J are TRBV4-1 and TRBJ2-1, with D hard to call. The V gene's germline CDR1 is MGHRA and CDR2 YSYEKL. This CDR3 region has 15 residues. V gave up 4 bases and J gave up 3 bases, with 13 bases separating them. The CDR3 coding sequence is TGCGCCAGCAGCCCAAAAACGGACGGCTACAATGAGCAGTTCTTC. It codes for CASSPKTDGYNEQFF.

The chain recombines TRBV6-5 with TRBJ2-7, with 7 bases matching TRBD1. V was clipped by 6 bases and J by 6 bases; unmatched bases: 8. The CDR3 consists of 13 residues. The germline CDR1 and CDR2 sequences are MNHEY and SVGAGI. In DNA, the CDR3 is TGTGCCAGCAGCGACCCCCCAGGGGGCGAGCAGTACTTC. It translates to CASSDPPGGEQYF.

In nucleotides, the CDR3 is TGCGCCAGCAGCCAGAGGTTTAGGACAACAGGGAACACTGAAGCTTTCTTT. Protein sequence: CASSQRFRTTGNTEAFF. This rearrangement joins TRBV4-3 to TRBJ1-1; D might be TRBD1 (5 bases). Trimming stripped 3 bases from V and 1 base from J, with 18 bases between. Germline-derived CDR1 and CDR2 are LGHNA and YSLEER. The CDR3 has 17 residues.

This clone has just one count. The V and J genes are TRBV28 and TRBJ2-7, with D maybe TRBD1 (6 bases). Trimming shortened V by 6 bases and J by 3 bases, and 18 bases separated the two germline ends. This CDR3 is 15 amino acids long. The V gene's germline CDR1 is MDHEN and CDR2 SYDVKM. CDR3 nucleotides: TGTGCCAGCAGACAGCAGCAGGGGTTAATCTACGAGCAGTACTTC. The encoded protein is CASRQQQGLIYEQYF.

The V and J genes are TRBV10-3 and TRBJ2-1; D is uncertain. Between the trimmed V and J ends, which lost 7 bases and 0 bases, there was a span of 19 bases. There are 17 residues in the CDR3. Germline-derived CDR1 and CDR2 are ENHRY and SYGVKD. CDR3 loop: CAIIPGDTPSSYNEQFF. The DNA of the CDR3 is TGTGCCATCATTCCAGGCGACACACCGAGCTCCTACAATGAGCAGTTCTTC.

The chain carries TRBV19 and TRBJ2-1; 7 positions match TRBD1. Germline V lookup: CDR1 LNHDA, CDR2 SQIVND (reference sequence). This CDR3 has 13 amino acids. Trimming at V came to 7 bases and at J to 6 bases, leaving 6 bases not matched to a gene. The chain's CDR3 is CASTPGQLNEQFF. The CDR3 coding sequence is TGTGCCAGTACCCCGGGACAGCTCAATGAGCAGTTCTTC.

This chain connects TRBV28 to TRBJ2-7; no clear D gene. V shed 3 bases and J shed 2 bases, with 11 bases lying between them. The CDR3 totals 14 residues. CDR1 and CDR2 from the germline V gene are MDHEN and SYDVKM. CDR3 loop: CASSFQLFPYEQYF. For the CDR3, the DNA is TGTGCCAGCAGTTTCCAACTATTCCCCTACGAGCAGTACTTC.

The chain joins TRBV27 to TRBJ1-2, with unresolved D. Looked up from germline, CDR1 is MNHEY and CDR2 is SMNVEV (reference sequence). The germline V and J ends were trimmed by 5 bases and 8 bases, with 18 bases remaining between them. This CDR3 has 14 amino acids. DNA for the CDR3: TGTGCCAGCAGTGACCCGTCCTTGGGCTGGGGCTACACCTTC. It translates to CASSDPSLGWGYTF.

The chain has TRBV5-6 and TRBJ1-2; D unresolved. There are 12 residues in the CDR3. Trimming removed 0 bases from V and 5 bases from J, with 5 bases in between. Germline loops: CDR1 SGHDT, CDR2 YYEEEE. The chain's CDR3 is CASSLEAYGYTF. The CDR3 region has the DNA TGTGCCAGCAGCTTGGAAGCATATGGCTACACCTTC.